These T cell receptor beta chains were read from a single sample in a study of CD8+ T cells in alopecia areata. TCRdb's table, derived via immunoSEQ multiplex PCR, lists solely in-frame clones and lacks some. The sample records 150,000 to 250,000 clones, about 60% being singletons. The starting material was CD4+ T cells sorted from blood, obtained at week 4, from a patient treated with tofacitinib. All receptors come from a human donor with alopecia areata. Both conserved end residues are part of each CDR3. The D gene is left open where the match is weak. Rows give clone size only sometimes, using once, few, many, or a class for an expanded clone.

CDR3 DNA: TGTGCCTGGAGTGTACAGATGAACACTGAAGCTTTCTTT; CDR3 protein: CAWSVQMNTEAFF; D gene: -; clone size: -; V gene: TRBV30; J gene: TRBJ1-1
CDR3 DNA: TGTGCCAGCAGTGAGCCAGGGGGCACTGAAGCTTTCTTT; CDR3 protein: CASSEPGGTEAFF; D gene: TRBD1; clone size: few; V gene: TRBV28; J gene: TRBJ1-1
CDR3 DNA: TGCGCCAGCAGCTTGAATACAGGGGTGAATGAGCAGTTCTTC; CDR3 protein: CASSLNTGVNEQFF; D gene: TRBD1; clone size: -; V gene: TRBV5-1; J gene: TRBJ2-1
CDR3 DNA: TGTGCCAGCAGCTTAGAGGTAGTTGGGGCCAACGTCCTGACTTTC; CDR3 protein: CASSLEVVGANVLTF; D gene: -; clone size: -; V gene: TRBV13; J gene: TRBJ2-6
CDR3 DNA: TGTGCCATCAGTGATAAGGGAACTTACGAGCAGTACTTC; CDR3 protein: CAISDKGTYEQYF; D gene: -; clone size: -; V gene: TRBV10-3; J gene: TRBJ2-7
CDR3 DNA: TGTGCCAGCAGCTTCTTCAGAGGGGAGTCCACCGGGGAGCTGTTTTTT; CDR3 protein: CASSFFRGESTGELFF; D gene: -; clone size: -; V gene: TRBV5-6; J gene: TRBJ2-2
CDR3 DNA: TGTGCCAGCAGCACCACTCGGGGAAACATTCAGTACTTC; CDR3 protein: CASSTTRGNIQYF; D gene: -; clone size: -; V gene: TRBV7-2; J gene: TRBJ2-4
CDR3 DNA: TGTGCCAGCAGCCGCGCGGGACAGGGGGCATCTGGGGCCAACGTCCTGACTTTC; CDR3 protein: CASSRAGQGASGANVLTF; D gene: TRBD1; clone size: -; V gene: TRBV7-9; J gene: TRBJ2-6
CDR3 DNA: TGTGCCAGCAGTGTACGATGGCCCCCCGTGGAGCAGTACTTC; CDR3 protein: CASSVRWPPVEQYF; D gene: -; clone size: -; V gene: TRBV28; J gene: TRBJ2-7
CDR3 DNA: TGTGCCAGCAGCTTCCATACGACAGGGTGGGGCTACACCTTC; CDR3 protein: CASSFHTTGWGYTF; D gene: TRBD1; clone size: -; V gene: TRBV5-6; J gene: TRBJ1-2
CDR3 DNA: TGTGCCAGCAGCCCACAGGGGGGCCAAGAGACCCAGTACTTC; CDR3 protein: CASSPQGGQETQYF; D gene: TRBD1; clone size: -; V gene: TRBV7-9; J gene: TRBJ2-5
CDR3 DNA: TGCAGCGCCTGTTGGGTCCGAGATACGCAGTATTTT; CDR3 protein: CSACWVRDTQYF; D gene: -; clone size: -; V gene: TRBV29-1; J gene: TRBJ2-3
CDR3 DNA: TGTGCCAGCAGCCAAGCCAGGCAAGAGACCCAGTACTTC; CDR3 protein: CASSQARQETQYF; D gene: -; clone size: -; V gene: TRBV4-2; J gene: TRBJ2-5
CDR3 DNA: TGTGCCAGTAGTCTCCGGGGCTATGGCTACACCTTC; CDR3 protein: CASSLRGYGYTF; D gene: -; clone size: few; V gene: TRBV19; J gene: TRBJ1-2
CDR3 DNA: TGCAGCGTACGAGGTTCGGCGGGGTCCACAGATACGCAGTATTTT; CDR3 protein: CSVRGSAGSTDTQYF; D gene: -; clone size: -; V gene: TRBV29-1; J gene: TRBJ2-3
CDR3 DNA: TGTGCCAGCAGCGGTAGACAGGTGGGGGCTTCACCCCTCCACTTT; CDR3 protein: CASSGRQVGASPLHF; D gene: -; clone size: -; V gene: TRBV9; J gene: TRBJ1-6
CDR3 DNA: TGCGCCAGCAAGGGGGCTAGCTCCTACAATGAGCAGTTCTTC; CDR3 protein: CASKGASSYNEQFF; D gene: TRBD1; clone size: few; V gene: TRBV5-1; J gene: TRBJ2-1
CDR3 DNA: TGCGCCAGCAGCTTGACACCCGGGACGGACAATACGCAGTATTTT; CDR3 protein: CASSLTPGTDNTQYF; D gene: -; clone size: -; V gene: TRBV5-1; J gene: TRBJ2-3
CDR3 DNA: TGTGCCTGGGCAACGCACTACGAGCAGTACTTC; CDR3 protein: CAWATHYEQYF; D gene: -; clone size: -; V gene: TRBV30; J gene: TRBJ2-7
CDR3 DNA: TGTGCCAGCAGCTTAGGGACGCAAGAGACCCAGTACTTC; CDR3 protein: CASSLGTQETQYF; D gene: -; clone size: -; V gene: TRBV7-9; J gene: TRBJ2-5
CDR3 DNA: TGTGCCAGCAGCTTCGGGGGCACCGGGGAGCTGTTTTTT; CDR3 protein: CASSFGGTGELFF; D gene: -; clone size: -; V gene: TRBV7-2; J gene: TRBJ2-2
CDR3 DNA: TGTGCCAGCAGTGAAAGGTCTAGCGGCAAAAACATTCAGTACTTC; CDR3 protein: CASSERSSGKNIQYF; D gene: TRBD2; clone size: -; V gene: TRBV6-1; J gene: TRBJ2-4
CDR3 DNA: TGCAGCGTTGAAGATCGTCGCGGTGGGGTCAACGTCCTGACTTTC; CDR3 protein: CSVEDRRGGVNVLTF; D gene: -; clone size: -; V gene: TRBV29-1; J gene: TRBJ2-6
CDR3 DNA: TGTGCCAGCAGTGTACAGGGGACAGAAAACTACAATGAGCAGTTCTTC; CDR3 protein: CASSVQGTENYNEQFF; D gene: TRBD1; clone size: -; V gene: TRBV2; J gene: TRBJ2-1
CDR3 DNA: TGTGCCAGTAGTCCCCGCGCCGGCAGGATGAACACTGAAGCTTTCTTT; CDR3 protein: CASSPRAGRMNTEAFF; D gene: -; clone size: -; V gene: TRBV19; J gene: TRBJ1-1
CDR3 DNA: TGTGCCTGTCTTGGGTGCAGGGGATTCGGCGAGCAGTACTTC; CDR3 protein: CACLGCRGFGEQYF; D gene: -; clone size: -; V gene: TRBV30; J gene: TRBJ2-7
CDR3 DNA: TGTGCCAGCAGCTTCCTAGCGGGGGACGAGACCCAGTACTTC; CDR3 protein: CASSFLAGDETQYF; D gene: TRBD2; clone size: few; V gene: TRBV7-9; J gene: TRBJ2-5
CDR3 DNA: TGTGCCATCGGGACCGAGGAAAAACTGTTTTTT; CDR3 protein: CAIGTEEKLFF; D gene: -; clone size: few; V gene: TRBV10-3; J gene: TRBJ1-4
CDR3 DNA: TGTGCCAGCATGGGGACAGGATGGGGCTACACCTTC; CDR3 protein: CASMGTGWGYTF; D gene: TRBD1; clone size: few; V gene: TRBV2; J gene: TRBJ1-2
CDR3 DNA: TGTGCCAGCAGCTTAGACCCGGCAGGGAGGGCCACTGAAGCTTTCTTT; CDR3 protein: CASSLDPAGRATEAFF; D gene: -; clone size: -; V gene: TRBV5-4; J gene: TRBJ1-1
CDR3 DNA: TGTGCCTGGAACCTACAGGGGACCCAGTACTTC; CDR3 protein: CAWNLQGTQYF; D gene: -; clone size: -; V gene: TRBV30; J gene: TRBJ2-5
CDR3 DNA: TGCGCCAGCAGCCAAGTCGGGGGGCGGGTTGAAAAACTGTTTTTT; CDR3 protein: CASSQVGGRVEKLFF; D gene: -; clone size: -; V gene: TRBV4-1; J gene: TRBJ1-4
CDR3 DNA: TGTGCCAGCAGTCCCTACAATCAGCCCCAGCATTTT; CDR3 protein: CASSPYNQPQHF; D gene: -; clone size: -; V gene: TRBV27; J gene: TRBJ1-5
CDR3 DNA: TGCAGCGTTTCCCTAGCGGTGGGGGAGACCCAGTACTTC; CDR3 protein: CSVSLAVGETQYF; D gene: TRBD2; clone size: -; V gene: TRBV29-1; J gene: TRBJ2-5
CDR3 DNA: TGCAGCGTGGAAAGGGACAGGGACACTGAAGCTTTCTTT; CDR3 protein: CSVERDRDTEAFF; D gene: TRBD1; clone size: -; V gene: TRBV29-1; J gene: TRBJ1-1
CDR3 DNA: TGTGCCAGCGATTTTCGGACAGGGTTTGGTGAAGCTTTCTTT; CDR3 protein: CASDFRTGFGEAFF; D gene: TRBD1; clone size: -; V gene: TRBV30; J gene: TRBJ1-1
CDR3 DNA: TGCAGCGACTTGCTGGACCCTTGGGAGACCCAGTACTTC; CDR3 protein: CSDLLDPWETQYF; D gene: -; clone size: -; V gene: TRBV29-1; J gene: TRBJ2-5